The following is a TCR beta chain sequence with its context. As yet, its antigen is unknown. These data originate in a study of OX40 agonist ivuxolimab in advanced cancers. Study context: Those treated in dose escalation had hepatocellular carcinoma, melanoma, renal cell cancer or head and neck cancer. Points from the study as a whole: At 0.1 to 3.0 mg/kg, clonal expansion of CD4+ and CD8+ blood T cells had occurred by week 6.

Method: immunoSEQ multiplex PCR; TCRdb's copy keeps in-frame clones and lacks some. This repertoire shows some 30,000 clones, around nine tenths found once; its top ten account for approximately 32%. The sample in question was CD4+ or CD8+ T cells sorted from blood, obtained in a trial of the OX40 agonist ivuxolimab. The receptor's source is an adult with an advanced solid tumor such as melanoma, head and neck, liver or kidney cancer.

The CDR3 region has the DNA TGTGCCACCAGCAGAGTAGTGTTAGCCAAAAACATTCAGTACTTC. Amino acids: CATSRVVLAKNIQYF. The genes are TRBV15 and TRBJ2-4; D remains ambiguous. The ends were cut back, 1 base at V and 0 bases at J, with 7 bases in the middle. Germline V CDR1 and CDR2: LNHNV, YYDKDF (reference sequence). The CDR3 runs 15 residues. The full variable domain, in which reference TRBV15 and TRBJ2-4 provide the parts outside the CDR3, is DAMVIQNPRYQVTQFGKPVTLSCSQTLNHNVMYWYQQKSSQAPKLLFHYYDKDFNNEADTPDNFQSRRPNTSFCFLDIRSPGLGDTAMYLCATSRVVLAKNIQYFGAGTRLSVL.